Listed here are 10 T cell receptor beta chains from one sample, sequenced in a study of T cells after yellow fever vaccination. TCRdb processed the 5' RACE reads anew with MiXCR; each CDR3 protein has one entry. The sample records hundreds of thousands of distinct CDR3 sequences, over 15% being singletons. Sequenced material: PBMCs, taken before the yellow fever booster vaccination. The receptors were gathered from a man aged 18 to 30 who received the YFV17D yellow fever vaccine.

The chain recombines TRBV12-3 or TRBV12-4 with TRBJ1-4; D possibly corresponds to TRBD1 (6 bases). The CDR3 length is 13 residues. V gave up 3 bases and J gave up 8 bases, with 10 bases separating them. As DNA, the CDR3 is TGTGCCAGCAGTTTGGAGGGGGGGGAAAAACTGTTTTTT. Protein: CASSLEGGEKLFF.

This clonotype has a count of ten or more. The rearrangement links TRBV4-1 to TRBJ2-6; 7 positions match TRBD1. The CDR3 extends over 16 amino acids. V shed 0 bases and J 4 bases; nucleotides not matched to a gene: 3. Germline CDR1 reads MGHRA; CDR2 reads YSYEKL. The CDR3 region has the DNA TGCGCCAGCAGCCAAGAAGGGGGCGTAGGGGCCAACGTCCTGACTTTC. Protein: CASSQEGGVGANVLTF.

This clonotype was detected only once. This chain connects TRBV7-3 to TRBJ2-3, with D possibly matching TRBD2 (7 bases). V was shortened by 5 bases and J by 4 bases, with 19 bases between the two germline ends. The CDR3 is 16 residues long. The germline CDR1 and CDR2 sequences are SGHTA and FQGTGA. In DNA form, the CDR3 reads TGTGCCAGCAGCACCCAGGGAGGGGGGGGCTCAGATACGCAGTATTTT. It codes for CASSTQGGGGSDTQYF.

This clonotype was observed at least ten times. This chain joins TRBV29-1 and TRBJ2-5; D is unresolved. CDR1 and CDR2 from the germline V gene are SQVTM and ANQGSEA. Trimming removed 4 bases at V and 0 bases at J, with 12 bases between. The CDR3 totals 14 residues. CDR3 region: CSVGVSAHQETQYF. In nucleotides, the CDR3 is TGCAGCGTTGGAGTGTCGGCACACCAAGAGACCCAGTACTTC. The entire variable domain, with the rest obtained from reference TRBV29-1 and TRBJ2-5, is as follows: SAVISQKPSRDICQRGTSLTIQCQVDSQVTMMFWYRQQPGQSLTLIATANQGSEATYESGFVIDKFPISRPNLTFSTLTVSNMSPEDSSIYLCSVGVSAHQETQYFGPGTRLLVL.

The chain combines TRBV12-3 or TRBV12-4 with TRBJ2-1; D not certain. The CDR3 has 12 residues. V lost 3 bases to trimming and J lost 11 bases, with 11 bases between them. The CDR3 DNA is TGTGCCAGCAGTTTGGGTAGGGTCAAGCAGTTCTTC. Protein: CASSLGRVKQFF.

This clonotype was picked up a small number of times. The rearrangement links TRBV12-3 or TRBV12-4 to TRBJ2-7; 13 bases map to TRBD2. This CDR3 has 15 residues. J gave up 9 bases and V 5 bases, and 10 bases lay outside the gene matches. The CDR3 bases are TGTGCCAGCAGTCCGTTGACTAGCGGGGGGCTGGGGCAGTACTTC. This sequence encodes CASSPLTSGGLGQYF.

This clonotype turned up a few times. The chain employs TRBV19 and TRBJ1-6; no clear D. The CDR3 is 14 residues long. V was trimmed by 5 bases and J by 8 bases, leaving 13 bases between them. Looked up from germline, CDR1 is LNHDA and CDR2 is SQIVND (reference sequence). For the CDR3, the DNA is TGTGCCAGTAGTCCCCGATGGGCGGATTCACCCCTCCACTTT. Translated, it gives CASSPRWADSPLHF.

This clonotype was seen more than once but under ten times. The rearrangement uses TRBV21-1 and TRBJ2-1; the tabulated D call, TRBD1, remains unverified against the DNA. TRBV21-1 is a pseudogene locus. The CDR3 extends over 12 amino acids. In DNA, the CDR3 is TGTGCCAGCATACAGGGTTATGGTGAGCAGTTCTTC. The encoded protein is CASIQGYGEQFF.

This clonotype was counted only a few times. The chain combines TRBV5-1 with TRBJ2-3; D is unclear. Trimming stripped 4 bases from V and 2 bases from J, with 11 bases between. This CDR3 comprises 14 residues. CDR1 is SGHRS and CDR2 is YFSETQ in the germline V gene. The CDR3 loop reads CASSLDLSTDTQYF. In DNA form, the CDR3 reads TGCGCCAGCAGCCTAGACCTTTCCACAGATACGCAGTATTTT.

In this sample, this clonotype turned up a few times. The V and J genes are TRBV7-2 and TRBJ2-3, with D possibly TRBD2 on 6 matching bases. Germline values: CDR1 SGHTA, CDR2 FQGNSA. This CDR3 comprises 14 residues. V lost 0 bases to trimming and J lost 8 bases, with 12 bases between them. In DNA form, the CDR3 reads TGTGCCAGCAGCTTAGCGCGGGGCAGACGTACGCAGTATTTT. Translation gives CASSLARGRRTQYF.